Shown below are 18 T cell receptor beta chains from a single sample sequenced in a study of shared clonotypes between healthy human individuals. Data came from immunoSEQ multiplex PCR; TCRdb stores just in-frame clones and leaves some out. The data show approximately 2,000,000 clones, with about nine tenths seen just once and about 0.41% held by the top ten. Sequenced material: naive CD4+ T cells from PBMCs. As to subset: CD45RA+ positively selected. These receptors came from a young man in good health. Some clones in this sample may be carry-over from other donors' samples.

The V call is TRBV2, the J call TRBJ2-7, with D perhaps matching TRBD2 (7 bases). Trimming left V 6 bases short and J 1 base short, with 10 bases between. CDR3 length equals 13 residues. The germline V gene has CDR1 SNHLY and CDR2 FYNNEI. The DNA of the CDR3 is TGTGCCAGCAGAGGGGGGGGTTCCTACGAGCAGTACTTC. Translating gives CASRGGGSYEQYF.

The chain employs TRBV2 and TRBJ1-2, with a weak D call TRBD1 (5 bases). The V and J ends lost 2 bases and 4 bases respectively, with 14 bases between them. CDR1 SNHLY and CDR2 FYNNEI come from the germline V gene. The CDR3 sequence is 15 residues long. The CDR3 DNA follows: TGTGCCAGCAGTGAAACGAGGGGAGGTGGCTATGGCTACACCTTC. Amino acid sequence: CASSETRGGGYGYTF.

The chain carries TRBV5-1 and TRBJ2-7; 8 bases line up with TRBD1. With 7 bases clipped from V and 5 bases from J, the junction kept 5 bases outside the gene matches. Germline CDR1 SGHRS, CDR2 YFSETQ. The CDR3 runs 12 residues. The CDR3 DNA follows: TGCGCCAGCGGACAGGGCTACGACGAGCAGTACTTC. It specifies CASGQGYDEQYF.

DNA for the CDR3: TGTGCCAGCAGACCCCGCGGGACAGGGGGTAACACTGAAGCTTTCTTT. This translates into CASRPRGTGGNTEAFF. V and J are TRBV27 and TRBJ1-1; 11 nucleotides agree with TRBD1. The germline gives CDR1 MNHEY, CDR2 SMNVEV (reference sequence). The CDR3 is 16 residues long. With 6 bases clipped from V and 2 bases from J, the junction kept 8 bases outside the gene matches.

This rearrangement joins TRBV28 to TRBJ2-7; 7 nucleotides align to TRBD2. V dropped 10 bases and J dropped 6; count of bases not matched to a gene: 15. CDR1 and CDR2 from the germline V gene are MDHEN and SYDVKM. The CDR3 contains 14 residues. CDR3 nucleotide sequence: TGTGCCACCACTGGGGGGGTAAGTCTCTTCGAGCAGTACTTC. Translated: CATTGGVSLFEQYF.

Remarks on this clone: This CDR3 is also generated by other DNA sequences in the sample. This chain joins TRBV7-2 and TRBJ2-1; D is uncertain. Trimming removed 1 base at V and 1 base at J, with 2 bases between. CDR3 size: 13 residues. CDR1 and CDR2 from the germline V gene are SGHTA and FQGNSA. CDR3 DNA: TGTGCCAGCAGCTTAGATTCCTACAATGAGCAGTTCTTC. Its protein product is CASSLDSYNEQFF.

The rearrangement joins TRBV29-1 to TRBJ2-3; the match to TRBD2 covers 12 bases. The V and J ends lost 7 bases and 3 bases, in that order; junction bases with no gene match: 5. The CDR3 loop spans 14 amino acids. Germline V lookup: CDR1 SQVTM, CDR2 ANQGSEA. CDR3 residues: CSERGTSGTDTQYF. The CDR3 bases are TGCAGCGAAAGAGGGACTAGCGGGACAGATACGCAGTATTTT.

The V call is TRBV7-2, the J call TRBJ2-1, with 9 bases identical to TRBD2. Trimming took 3 bases from V and 0 from J; bases not matched to a gene: 0. From germline, CDR1 is SGHTA and CDR2 FQGNSA. This CDR3 has 15 amino acids. DNA of the CDR3: TGTGCCAGCAGCTTTAGCGGGGGCTCCTACAATGAGCAGTTCTTC. Its protein is CASSFSGGSYNEQFF.

The genes are TRBV6-6 and TRBJ1-1; 10 nucleotides line up with TRBD1. CDR3 length equals 16 residues. V was clipped by 8 bases and J by 0 bases; unmatched bases: 9. The V gene's germline CDR1 is MNHNY and CDR2 SVGAGI (reference sequence). The DNA of the CDR3 is TGTGCCAGCGGGGGACAGGGGATTCTCTTGAACACTGAAGCTTTCTTT. This sequence encodes CASGGQGILLNTEAFF.

The chain joins TRBV9 to TRBJ2-7; weak D call: TRBD2 (6 bases). Trimming stripped 0 bases from V and 2 bases from J, with 12 bases between. This CDR3 contains 15 residues. Germline CDR1 and CDR2: SGDLS and YYNGEE. The CDR3: CASSVDGGYTYEQYF. CDR3 bases: TGTGCCAGCAGCGTAGATGGAGGGTATACCTACGAGCAGTACTTC.

The chain carries TRBV28 and TRBJ1-1; no clear D gene. The germline V gene encodes CDR1 MDHEN and CDR2 SYDVKM. Trimming shortened V by 10 bases and J by 1 base, and 10 bases separated the two germline ends. The CDR3 has 12 residues. In DNA, the CDR3 is TGTGCCAACAGAGGCAGGAACACTGAAGCTTTCTTT. This gives the protein CANRGRNTEAFF.

There are a few counts of this clone. The chain employs TRBV4-1 and TRBJ1-5; D unresolved. V was clipped by 0 bases and J by 7 bases, with 7 bases between them. Germline CDR1 reads MGHRA; CDR2 reads YSYEKL. The CDR3 extends over 13 amino acids. CDR3 in DNA: TGCGCCAGCAGCCAAGATGAAGGGCAGCCCCAGCATTTT. Translating gives CASSQDEGQPQHF.

The table lists this clone with a count of one. The rearrangement joins TRBV14 to TRBJ1-1; TRBD1 matches at 8 bases. Trimming removed 1 base from V and 1 base from J; junction bases left unmatched: 5. Germline loops: CDR1 SGHDN, CDR2 FVKESK. The CDR3 length is 16 residues. The CDR3 is CASSQVPGTGNTEAFF. CDR3 sequence (DNA): TGTGCCAGCAGCCAAGTCCCCGGGACAGGGAACACTGAAGCTTTCTTT.

The chain recombines TRBV2 with TRBJ2-7; TRBD1 matches at 8 bases. This CDR3 spans 14 amino acids. The germline V gene encodes CDR1 SNHLY and CDR2 FYNNEI. V was clipped by 4 bases and J by 7 bases; unmatched bases: 9. CDR3 sequence: CASSVDQGAREQYF. CDR3 coding DNA: TGTGCCAGCAGTGTCGACCAGGGGGCAAGGGAGCAGTACTTC.

This sequence joins TRBV7-9 and TRBJ2-1; 10 bases are shared with TRBD1. The junction had 5 bases not matched to a gene; V was cut back by 1 base and J by 8 bases. CDR1 is SEHNR, CDR2 FQNEAQ, per germline (reference sequence). The CDR3 totals 15 residues. The DNA of the CDR3 is TGTGCCAGCAGCTTAGACCGGGACAGGGGTTATGAGCAGTTCTTC. Translated: CASSLDRDRGYEQFF.

This clone was counted once. This chain connects TRBV5-5 to TRBJ1-2; 12 nucleotides line up with TRBD1. V lost 4 bases to trimming and J lost 7 bases; unmatched junction nucleotides: 5. The CDR3 consists of 14 residues. Germline CDR1 is SGHKS and CDR2 is YYEKEE (reference sequence). The CDR3 bases are TGTGCCAGCAGCAACCGGGACAGGGGGCCTGGCTACACCTTC. As protein: CASSNRDRGPGYTF. Full variable domain (missing parts from reference TRBV5-5 and TRBJ1-2): DAGVTQSPTHLIKTRGQQVTLRCSPISGHKSVSWYQQVLGQGPQFIFQYYEKEERGRGNFPDRFSARQFPNYSSELNVNALLLGDSALYLCASSNRDRGPGYTFGSGTRLTVV.

V is TRBV6-6 and J is TRBJ2-3; 8 bases map to TRBD1. Germline V CDR1 and CDR2: MNHNY, SVGAGI (reference sequence). The CDR3 runs 15 residues. Losses at the gene ends were 6 bases for V and 4 bases for J; bases not matched to a gene: 9. The CDR3 loop reads CASRTQGAFADTQYF. CDR3 in DNA: TGTGCCAGCAGGACTCAGGGGGCTTTCGCAGATACGCAGTATTTT.

Details on this clone: The identical CDR3 is also encoded by other nucleotide sequences in the sample. The rearrangement joins TRBV29-1 to TRBJ2-7; D perhaps matches TRBD2 (5 bases). Trimming left V 5 bases short and J 7 bases short, with 12 bases between. The CDR3 has 11 residues. Per the germline V gene, CDR1 is SQVTM and CDR2 is ANQGSEA. The CDR3 nucleotides read TGCAGCGTTCTTACGTCGGGGGAGCAGTACTTC. Residues: CSVLTSGEQYF.